The 15 T cell receptor beta chains given below trace back to one sample, sequenced in a study of blood T cell repertoires in COVID-19. Measured with immunoSEQ multiplex PCR; TCRdb has only the in-frame clones, and not every one. The repertoire holds around 180,000 clones, under 85% seen once, with roughly a sixth in the top ten. The sample comprised peripheral blood. The receptors were sampled from a man in his fifties or sixties with active or convalescent COVID-19.

V and J are TRBV7-2 and TRBJ2-5; D perhaps matches TRBD1 (6 bases). The germline CDR1 and CDR2 sequences are SGHTA and FQGNSA. This CDR3 spans 17 amino acids. Deletions cut 2 bases from V and 4 bases from J, with 20 bases between. The CDR3 loop is CASSLNSPLIGGETQYF. In DNA, the CDR3 is TGTGCCAGCAGCTTAAACAGCCCGCTCATAGGGGGAGAGACCCAGTACTTC.

The CDR3 sequence: CASSLQGGPNEKLFF. CDR3 bases: TGCGCCAGCAGCTTACAGGGAGGGCCTAATGAAAAACTGTTTTTT. V usage is TRBV5-1 and J usage is TRBJ1-4; D might be TRBD1 (6 bases). Trimming pared 2 bases from V and 3 bases from J, leaving 11 bases between. CDR1 and CDR2 (germline): SGHRS, YFSETQ. The CDR3 is made up of 15 amino acids.

The chain joins TRBV9 to TRBJ1-1; no firm D call. This CDR3 has 14 residues. The germline gives CDR1 SGDLS, CDR2 YYNGEE. Trimming took off 0 bases at V and 1 base at J, with 7 bases between the two ends. The CDR3 region has the DNA TGTGCCAGCAGCGTAGCAGGCCAGAACACTGAAGCTTTCTTT. Its protein product is CASSVAGQNTEAFF.

This clone was seen many times. V gene TRBV19 combines with J gene TRBJ2-1; the D is unclear. This CDR3 comprises 14 residues. V lost 5 bases to trimming and J lost 9 bases, with 17 bases between them. In germline, CDR1 is LNHDA, CDR2 SQIVND (reference sequence). In DNA form, the CDR3 reads TGTGCCAGTAGTTCTATGGTCACGGTAGTTGAGCAGTTCTTC. Encoded protein: CASSSMVTVVEQFF.

The rearrangement links TRBV7-2 to TRBJ1-5; possible D gene TRBD1, 5 bases. Germline loops: CDR1 SGHTA, CDR2 FQGNSA. CDR3 length: 16 amino acids. Deletions cut 2 bases from V and 4 bases from J, with 15 bases between. CDR3 DNA sequence: TGTGCCAGCAGCTTACAGGGAAAGAAGAGGAATCAGCCCCAGCATTTT. Residues: CASSLQGKKRNQPQHF.

The CDR3 loop is CAISETSGGALSQYF. In DNA, the CDR3 is TGTGCCATCAGTGAGACTAGCGGGGGGGCTTTGTCCCAGTACTTC. The rearrangement links TRBV10-3 to TRBJ2-5; 13 bases match TRBD2. From germline, CDR1 is ENHRY and CDR2 SYGVKD. The CDR3 spans 15 residues. V was clipped by 2 bases and J by 9 bases; unmatched bases: 6.

The chain uses TRBV25-1 and TRBJ2-5; a possible D gene is TRBD2 (6 bases). Looked up from germline, CDR1 is MGHDK and CDR2 is SYGVNS. The CDR3 length is 17 residues. V lost 3 bases and J lost 1, with 18 bases in between. In DNA, the CDR3 is TGTGCCAGCAGTGATGCCCGCGGTGGGGGACTCCAAGAGACCCAGTACTTC. Translating it yields CASSDARGGGLQETQYF.

The chain employs TRBV5-1 and TRBJ1-3, with 7 positions matching TRBD1. The CDR3 runs to 13 residues. The germline CDR1 and CDR2 sequences are SGHRS and YFSETQ. V gave up 0 bases and J gave up 7 bases; unmatched junction bases: 1. CDR3 bases: TGCGCCAGCAGCTTGGAGGGGGCGAACACCATATATTTT. Translation: CASSLEGANTIYF. Using reference TRBV5-1 and TRBJ1-3 for the parts outside the CDR3, the full variable domain is KAGVTQTPRYLIKTRGQQVTLSCSPISGHRSVSWYQQTPGQGLQFLFEYFSETQRNKGNFPGRFSGRQFSNSRSEMNVSTLELGDSALYLCASSLEGANTIYFGEGSWLTVV.

This CDR3 is CASSSLPGRGKDTQYF. In DNA, the CDR3 is TGTGCCAGCAGCTCCCTCCCGGGCAGGGGAAAAGATACGCAGTATTTT. The J gene is TRBJ2-3, the V gene TRBV7-9; perhaps TRBD1 as D (6 bases). Trimming cost V 4 bases and J 5 bases, with 19 bases left between them. Per the germline V gene, CDR1 is SEHNR and CDR2 is FQNEAQ (reference sequence). This CDR3 comprises 16 residues.

V usage is TRBV28 and J usage is TRBJ2-1; TRBD2 might be the D (5 bases). The ends were cut back, 6 bases at V and 8 bases at J, with 17 bases in the middle. Germline lookup yields CDR1 MDHEN and CDR2 SYDVKM. The CDR3 runs to 14 residues. The CDR3, as DNA: TGTGCCAGCAGCAGGACGACTGGAGGAGATGAGCAGTTCTTC. Translation: CASSRTTGGDEQFF. The complete variable domain, with remaining parts taken from reference TRBV28 and TRBJ2-1, reads DVKVTQSSRYLVKRTGEKVFLECVQDMDHENMFWYRQDPGLGLRLIYFSYDVKMKEKGDIPEGYSVSREKKERFSLILESASTNQTSMYLCASSRTTGGDEQFFGPGTRLTVL.

The CDR3 spells CASSGADEQYF. In nucleotides, the CDR3 is TGTGCCAGCAGTGGGGCAGACGAGCAGTACTTC. V gene TRBV2 combines with J gene TRBJ2-7, with unresolved D. Germline V gives CDR1 SNHLY, CDR2 FYNNEI. The CDR3 runs to 11 residues. V was pared by 4 bases and J by 5 bases, with 6 bases between. The full variable domain, in which reference TRBV2 and TRBJ2-7 provide the parts outside the CDR3, is EPEVTQTPSHQVTQMGQEVILRCVPISNHLYFYWYRQILGQKVEFLVSFYNNEISEKSEIFDDQFSVERPDGSNFTLKIRSTKLEDSAMYFCASSGADEQYFGPGTRLTVT.

In its sample, this clone was seen once. The chain is built from TRBV10-3 and TRBJ1-3; possible D gene TRBD1, 5 bases. V was trimmed by 9 bases and J by 1 base, leaving 10 bases between them. CDR3 length: 13 amino acids. CDR1 is ENHRY and CDR2 is SYGVKD in the germline V gene. CDR3 nucleotide sequence: TGTGCCATACAGGTAGCATCTGGAAACACCATATATTTT. Protein: CAIQVASGNTIYF.

CDR3 in amino acids: CASRPTSGSNEQFF. The CDR3 DNA follows: TGTGCCAGCAGACCGACTAGCGGGAGCAATGAGCAGTTCTTC. This chain links TRBV7-2 with TRBJ2-1; 12 nucleotides line up with TRBD2. Germline V gene sequence: CDR1 SGHTA, CDR2 FQGNSA. The CDR3 spans 14 residues. The V segment lost 6 bases and the J segment 6 bases; nucleotides outside the gene matches: 3. The full variable domain, completed using reference TRBV7-2 and TRBJ2-1, is GAGVSQSPSNKVTEKGKDVELRCDPISGHTALYWYRQSLGQGLEFLIYFQGNSAPDKSGLPSDRFSAERTGGSVSTLTIQRTQQEDSAVYLCASRPTSGSNEQFFGPGTRLTVL.

This sequence joins TRBV28 and TRBJ1-1; no clear D. Looked up from germline, CDR1 is MDHEN and CDR2 is SYDVKM. The CDR3 runs 13 residues. Trimming removed 7 bases from V and 5 bases from J, with 14 bases in between. The CDR3 nucleotides read TGTGCCAGCACTGGGCACCTACGGACTGAAGCTTTCTTT. Amino acid sequence: CASTGHLRTEAFF.

V gene TRBV5-4 combines with J gene TRBJ2-7, with a tentative D call TRBD1 (6 bases). CDR1 is SGHNT and CDR2 is YYREEE in the germline V gene (reference sequence). V lost 4 bases and J 6 bases, leaving 11 bases between the germline ends. This CDR3 is 12 amino acids long. The CDR3 coding sequence is TGTGCCAGCAGCGTACCACAGGGCGAGCAGTACTTC. It codes for CASSVPQGEQYF.